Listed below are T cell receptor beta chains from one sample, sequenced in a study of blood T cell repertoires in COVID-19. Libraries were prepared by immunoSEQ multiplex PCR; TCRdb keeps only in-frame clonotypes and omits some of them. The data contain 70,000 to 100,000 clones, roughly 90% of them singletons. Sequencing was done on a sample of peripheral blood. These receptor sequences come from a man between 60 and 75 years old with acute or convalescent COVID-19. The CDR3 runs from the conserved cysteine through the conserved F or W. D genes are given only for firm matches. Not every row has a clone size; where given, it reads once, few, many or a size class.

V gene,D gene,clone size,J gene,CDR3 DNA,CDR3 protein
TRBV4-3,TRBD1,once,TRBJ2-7,TGCGCCAGCAGCCAAGATCGAGCACAGGGGATCTACGAGCAGTACTTC,CASSQDRAQGIYEQYF
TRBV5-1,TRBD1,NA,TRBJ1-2,TGCGCCAGCAGCTCTACAACGACAGGGCGAGGGGAATATGGCTACACCTTC,CASSSTTTGRGEYGYTF
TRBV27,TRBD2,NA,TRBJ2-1,TGTGCCAGCAGTTTATCGGTCAGCGGGAGGAGTGAGCAGTTCTTC,CASSLSVSGRSEQFF
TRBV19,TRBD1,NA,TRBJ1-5,TGTGCCAGTAGTATAGTCCGGGGACAGCGGGTTGGTCAGCCCCAGCATTTT,CASSIVRGQRVGQPQHF
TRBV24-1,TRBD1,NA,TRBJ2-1,TGTGCCACCAGTGACGAGGGACAGGTGCTCAATGAGCAGTTCTTC,CATSDEGQVLNEQFF
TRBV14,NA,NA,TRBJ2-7,TGTGCCAGCAGCCTGGGCTTAGCCTACGAGCAGTACTTC,CASSLGLAYEQYF
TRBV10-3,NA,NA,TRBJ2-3,TGTGCCATCAGCGAAGCAGGGAATACGCAGTATTTT,CAISEAGNTQYF
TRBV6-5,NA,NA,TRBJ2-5,TGTGCCAGCGACCGGGTATCCAGGGGTGAGACCCAGTACTTC,CASDRVSRGETQYF
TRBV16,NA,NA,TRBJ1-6,TGTGCCAGCAGCCAATCGTCGGCCTATAATTCACCCCTCCACTTT,CASSQSSAYNSPLHF
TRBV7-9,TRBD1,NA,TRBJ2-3,TGTGCCAGCAGCGGCGGGTGGGACAGGGTAACAGATACGCAGTATTTT,CASSGGWDRVTDTQYF
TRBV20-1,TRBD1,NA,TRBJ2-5,TGCAGTGCTAGTTTAAGACAGGGGTTTCAAGAGACCCAGTACTTC,CSASLRQGFQETQYF
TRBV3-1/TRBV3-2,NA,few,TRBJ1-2,TGTGCCAGCAGTCAGGGTGGAGAAATCAACTATGGCTACACCTTC,CASSQGGEINYGYTF
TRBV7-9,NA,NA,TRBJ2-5,TGTGCCAGCAGCTTATCTGAGCGGCCGGAGACCCAGTACTTC,CASSLSERPETQYF
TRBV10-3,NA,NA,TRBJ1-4,TGTGCCATCAGGGACCCCTGGGGCACTAATGAAAAACTGTTTTTT,CAIRDPWGTNEKLFF
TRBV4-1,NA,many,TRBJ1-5,TGCGCCAGCAGCCAGTTCCCGGTAGAACCCCAGCATTTT,CASSQFPVEPQHF
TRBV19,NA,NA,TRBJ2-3,TGTGCCAGTAGCCTCAGCAGACTAGGGGGGGTAGATACGCAGTATTTT,CASSLSRLGGVDTQYF
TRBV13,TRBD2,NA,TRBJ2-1,TGTGCCAGCAGGTCGGGAGGCGACTACAATGAGCAGTTCTTC,CASRSGGDYNEQFF
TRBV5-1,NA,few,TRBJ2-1,TGCGCCAGCAGCCCCTCCCCCGACCTCGGCGGCAATGAGCAGTTCTTC,CASSPSPDLGGNEQFF
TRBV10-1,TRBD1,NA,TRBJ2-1,TGCGCCAGCAGTGAGTCTAAGGGGGCACCCGACAATGAGCAGTTCTTC,CASSESKGAPDNEQFF
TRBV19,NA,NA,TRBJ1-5,TGTGCCAGTAGTATGTCTTCCAGCAATCAGCCCCAGCATTTT,CASSMSSSNQPQHF
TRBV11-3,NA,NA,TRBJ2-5,TGTGCCAGCAGCTTACAGGGTGGGGCAGAAGAGACCCAGTACTTC,CASSLQGGAEETQYF
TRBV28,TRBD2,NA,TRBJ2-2,TGTGCCAGCAGTTTGATTAGACTAGCCGCCGGGGAGCTGTTTTTT,CASSLIRLAAGELFF
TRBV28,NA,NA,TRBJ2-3,TGTGCCAGCACCCACAGGGTAAGGACAGATACGCAGTATTTT,CASTHRVRTDTQYF
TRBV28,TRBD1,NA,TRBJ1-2,TGTGCCAGCAGTCCAACCGACAGGGTAGATGGCTACACCTTC,CASSPTDRVDGYTF
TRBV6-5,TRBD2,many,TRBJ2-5,TGTGCCAGCAGTTACTCCGGGACTAGCGGCCAAGAGACCCAGTACTTC,CASSYSGTSGQETQYF
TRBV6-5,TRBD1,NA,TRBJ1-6,TGTGCCAGCAGCCCGGGACAGTCTTATTCACCCCTCCACTTT,CASSPGQSYSPLHF
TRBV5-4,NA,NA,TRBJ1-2,TGTGCCAGCAGCTTGGAAGGGGGAAACTATGGCTACACCTTC,CASSLEGGNYGYTF